Below, 17 T cell receptor beta chains from the same sample are listed, as sequenced in a study of shared clonotypes between healthy human individuals. Naive CD8 isolation took CD45RO-negative cells positively selected for CCR7 and excluded terminally differentiated effector memory CD45RA+ cells. Profiled with immunoSEQ multiplex PCR; TCRdb holds only in-frame clones, not every one. The repertoire includes fewer than 1 million clones, approximately 97% of them detected once, and less than 0.25% sits in the top ten. Sequencing was carried out using naive CD8+ T cells sorted from blood. Receptors were obtained from a man aged 30 to 39 in good health.

The chain has TRBV29-1 and TRBJ1-2; D is ambiguous. Trimming left V 1 base short and J 3 bases short, with 12 bases between. CDR3 length: 14 amino acids. The V gene's germline CDR1 is SQVTM and CDR2 ANQGSEA. The CDR3: CSVEAGTYDYGYTF. CDR3 DNA: TGCAGCGTTGAAGCAGGAACGTACGACTATGGCTACACCTTC.

In the case of this clone: Other DNA variants within this sample encode the same CDR3. The V call is TRBV27, the J call TRBJ2-7, with TRBD1 matching 7 bases. The CDR3 has 14 amino acids. V was clipped by 4 bases and J by 0 bases; unmatched bases: 3. Germline V lookup: CDR1 MNHEY, CDR2 SMNVEV (reference sequence). CDR3 protein: CASSSYRGSYEQYF. For the CDR3, the DNA is TGTGCCAGCAGTTCATACAGGGGCTCCTACGAGCAGTACTTC.

This chain uses TRBV28 with TRBJ1-2; no clear D. Germline CDR1 and CDR2: MDHEN and SYDVKM. The ends were cut back, 2 bases at V and 8 bases at J, with 27 bases in the middle. The CDR3 extends over 18 amino acids. The CDR3 DNA reads TGTGCCAGCAGTTTAGGGTTTGCGGCCGGGGTCTCCTTGGGAGGCTACACCTTC. Translation gives CASSLGFAAGVSLGGYTF.

The genes are TRBV30 and TRBJ2-1; D may correspond to TRBD1 or TRBD2 (6 bases each). Trimming stripped 6 bases from V and 7 bases from J, with 19 bases between. The CDR3 runs to 14 residues. Germline V gene data show CDR1 as GTSNPN and CDR2 as SVGIG (reference sequence). CDR3 bases: TGTGCCTGCGCCGGGGGCCTAGGATTTAATGAGCAGTTCTTC. Translated: CACAGGLGFNEQFF.

In this sample, this clone turned up once. The gene calls are TRBV7-9 and TRBJ2-1, with D possibly TRBD2 on 6 matching bases. The CDR3 sequence is 15 residues long. Germline CDR1 and CDR2: SEHNR and FQNEAQ (reference sequence). Trimming shortened V by 5 bases and J by 8 bases, and 19 bases separated the two germline ends. CDR3 DNA: TGTGCCAGCAGCCAAGGAGGGAATTCGGCCCATGAGCAGTTCTTC. Translating it yields CASSQGGNSAHEQFF.

The DNA for the CDR3 is TGTGCCACCAGCAGAGATAGGACCCCTTTGGAGACCCAGTACTTC. Translation gives CATSRDRTPLETQYF. This chain connects TRBV15 to TRBJ2-5; no reliable D call. Germline CDR1 reads LNHNV; CDR2 reads YYDKDF (reference sequence). V was cut by 0 bases and J by 5 bases, with 13 bases left in between. CDR3 size: 15 residues. Drawing the rest from reference TRBV15 and TRBJ2-5, the complete variable domain is DAMVIQNPRYQVTQFGKPVTLSCSQTLNHNVMYWYQQKSSQAPKLLFHYYDKDFNNEADTPDNFQSRRPNTSFCFLDIRSPGLGDTAMYLCATSRDRTPLETQYFGPGTRLLVL.

The genes are TRBV6-6 and TRBJ2-7, with 7 bases identical to TRBD2. CDR3 length equals 16 residues. Germline loops: CDR1 MNHNY, CDR2 SVGAGI (reference sequence). Trimming removed 0 bases from V and 2 bases from J; junction bases left unmatched: 7. CDR3 residues: CASSYSGGSVTYEQYF. DNA of the CDR3: TGTGCCAGCAGTTACTCCGGCGGGAGCGTCACCTACGAGCAGTACTTC.

V usage is TRBV5-1 and J usage is TRBJ2-1, with 7 positions matching TRBD1. Germline V gene data show CDR1 as SGHRS and CDR2 as YFSETQ. Trimming cost V 2 bases and J 5 bases; bases outside gene matches: 13. The CDR3 has 17 residues. The CDR3 here is CASSLTGTVRVHNEQFF. CDR3 in DNA: TGCGCCAGCAGCTTAACCGGGACAGTTCGGGTCCACAATGAGCAGTTCTTC.

The V and J genes are TRBV2 and TRBJ2-5, with 11 bases fitting TRBD1. The V gene end was trimmed by 6 bases and the J gene end by 4 bases; junction bases not matched to a gene: 7. Germline V gene sequence: CDR1 SNHLY, CDR2 FYNNEI. The CDR3 covers 15 residues. The chain's CDR3 is CASSEGQGEAETQYF. For the CDR3, the DNA is TGTGCCAGCAGCGAGGGACAGGGGGAGGCAGAGACCCAGTACTTC.

This chain uses TRBV29-1 with TRBJ1-3; no clear D gene. Trimming shortened V by 7 bases and J by 0 bases, and 19 bases separated the two germline ends. The V gene's germline CDR1 is SQVTM and CDR2 ANQGSEA. There are 16 residues in the CDR3. CDR3 coding DNA: TGCAGCGCCGAACTTGTGGGCCGCGCCTCTGGAAACACCATATATTTT. Protein: CSAELVGRASGNTIYF.

The chain carries TRBV10-2 and TRBJ2-4, with 7 bases fitting TRBD1. V lost 6 bases and J lost 5; bases outside the gene matches: 7. CDR3 length: 14 amino acids. Germline CDR1 WSHSY, CDR2 SAAADI. The CDR3: CASRERGRENIQYF. The CDR3 region has the DNA TGCGCCAGCAGAGAAAGGGGGCGCGAAAACATTCAGTACTTC.

The chain carries TRBV30 and TRBJ1-5; D not certain. The CDR3 is 12 amino acids. The V and J ends lost 2 bases and 4 bases respectively, with 6 bases between them. Germline lookup yields CDR1 GTSNPN and CDR2 SVGIG (reference sequence). CDR3 DNA: TGTGCCTGGAGTATTAGGAATCAGCCCCAGCATTTT. This encodes CAWSIRNQPQHF.

This chain joins TRBV29-1 and TRBJ2-1, with D unresolved. V gave up 2 bases and J gave up 11 bases, with 7 bases separating them. Germline V CDR1 and CDR2: SQVTM, ANQGSEA. This CDR3 has 10 amino acids. The CDR3 DNA follows: TGCAGCGTTGAACAGGATCAGCAGTTCTTC. It yields the protein CSVEQDQQFF.

V usage is TRBV28 and J usage is TRBJ1-1; no definite D call. Germline V gene lookup returns CDR1 MDHEN and CDR2 SYDVKM. This CDR3 comprises 15 residues. V was cut by 4 bases and J by 0 bases, with 12 bases left in between. As DNA, the CDR3 is TGTGCCAGCAGTTCCACGATACTATTGAACACTGAAGCTTTCTTT. It specifies CASSSTILLNTEAFF.

The chain is built from TRBV7-9 and TRBJ2-2, with TRBD1 matching 8 bases. The length of the CDR3 is 14 residues. The germline gives CDR1 SEHNR, CDR2 FQNEAQ (reference sequence). Germline trimming cut 5 bases from V and 6 bases from J; bases unmatched to any gene: 5. CDR3 sequence (DNA): TGTGCCAGCAGCCCAAGACAGGGGCCCGGGGAGCTGTTTTTT. This translates into CASSPRQGPGELFF.

The gene calls are TRBV9 and TRBJ2-1; 12 bases match TRBD2. This CDR3 is built from 15 residues. V shed 4 bases, J shed 10 bases, and the junction held 9 bases outside the gene matches. CDR1 and CDR2 (germline): SGDLS, YYNGEE. The CDR3 DNA follows: TGTGCCAGCAGCCCGATAGGACTAGCGGGAACCGAGCAGTTCTTC. Protein sequence: CASSPIGLAGTEQFF.

This clone came up once. CDR3 nucleotides: TGCGCCAGCAGCCAACACCGCGTGAACACTGAAGCTTTCTTT. As protein: CASSQHRVNTEAFF. The rearrangement joins TRBV4-1 to TRBJ1-1; D remains ambiguous. The CDR3 totals 14 residues. The V and J ends lost 2 bases and 0 bases respectively, with 7 bases between them. Germline assignment: CDR1 MGHRA and CDR2 YSYEKL.